A selection of T cell receptor beta chains follows, all from one sample in a study of early T cells in non-severe SARS-CoV-2 infection. In TCRdb, the 5' RACE reads were re-called with MiXCR into one record per CDR3 protein. The data contain around 58,000 distinct CDR3 sequences, roughly 7.1% of them singletons. Sequencing was performed on whole blood, taken at baseline. The source is an adult who was a healthcare worker with PCR-confirmed SARS-CoV-2 infection or an uninfected control (not recorded which). Both conserved end residues are part of each CDR3. The order of the fields is CDR3 protein, CDR3 DNA, D gene, V gene, clone size, J gene. D genes are given only for firm matches. Clone size, where shown, is once, few, many, or a class for clones that have expanded.

CASSYSGERYF | TGTGCCAGCAGTTACTCTGGGGAGAGGTACTTC | . | TRBV6-2/TRBV6-3 | many | TRBJ2-7
CASWPGQGAGNTIYF | TGTGCCAGCTGGCCGGGACAGGGGGCCGGAAACACCATATATTTT | TRBD1 | TRBV27 | few | TRBJ1-3
CASSPDTGELFF | TGTGCCAGCTCACCCGACACCGGGGAGCTGTTTTTT | . | TRBV18 | many | TRBJ2-2
CASSAGPSGEQYF | TGTGCCAGCAGCGCTGGGCCTTCGGGTGAGCAGTACTTC | . | TRBV7-2 | many | TRBJ2-7
CASSNTGYYEQYF | TGTGCCAGCAGCAACACAGGATACTACGAGCAGTACTTC | . | TRBV6-2/TRBV6-3 | many | TRBJ2-7
CASSLAGVRNEQFF | TGTGCCAGCAGCTTAGCGGGAGTTAGAAATGAGCAGTTCTTC | . | TRBV11-2 | many | TRBJ2-1
CASSQTSTYYEQYF | TGTGCCAGCTCACAGACTAGCACATACTACGAGCAGTACTTC | TRBD2 | TRBV18 | . | TRBJ2-7
CASSPPPGLGMTDTQYF | TGTGCCAGCAGTCCCCCCCCGGGACTAGGGATGACAGATACGCAGTATTTT | TRBD2 | TRBV28 | many | TRBJ2-3
CASSTGTPYNEQFF | TGTGCCAGCAGTACCGGGACACCCTACAATGAGCAGTTCTTC | . | TRBV27 | many | TRBJ2-1
CASRTILRGRDEKLFF | TGTGCCAGCAGGACCATTCTCAGGGGGCGGGATGAAAAACTGTTTTTT | TRBD1 | TRBV6-5 | . | TRBJ1-4
CASTEHPGLLENIQYF | TGTGCCAGCACGGAGCACCCGGGGCTTTTGGAAAACATTCAGTACTTC | . | TRBV6-1 | few | TRBJ2-4
CASRRGGGNQPQHF | TGTGCCAGCAGGAGGGGAGGGGGCAATCAGCCCCAGCATTTT | . | TRBV12-3/TRBV12-4 | many | TRBJ1-5
CASSYSGPNSEAFF | TGTGCCAGCAGTTATTCGGGGCCGAACTCTGAAGCTTTCTTT | . | TRBV6-5 | . | TRBJ1-1
CASSLGSLPYNEQFF | TGTGCCAGCAGTTTAGGCAGCCTACCCTACAATGAGCAGTTCTTC | . | TRBV12-3/TRBV12-4 | many | TRBJ2-1
CASSLGRSSYEQYF | TGTGCCAGCAGCTTGGGGAGGAGCTCCTACGAGCAGTACTTC | . | TRBV7-2 | many | TRBJ2-7
CASREGTPPSYEQYF | TGCGCCAGCAGGGAAGGGACACCACCCTCCTACGAGCAGTACTTC | . | TRBV5-1 | . | TRBJ2-7
CASSPAAGYNEQFF | TGTGCCAGCAGCCCGGCAGCAGGTTACAATGAGCAGTTCTTC | . | TRBV11-3 | few | TRBJ2-1
CASSPTSRTEAFF | TGTGCCAGCTCACCTACCTCCAGGACTGAAGCTTTCTTT | . | TRBV18 | many | TRBJ1-1
CASSRGQGASAFF | TGTGCCAGCAGCCGGGGACAGGGGGCGTCAGCTTTCTTT | TRBD1 | TRBV6-5 | many | TRBJ1-1
CASSQPGDRVTSTYF | TGCGCCAGCAGCCAACCCGGCGACAGGGTCACGAGCACCTACTTC | TRBD1 | TRBV4-1 | many | TRBJ2-7
CASSTGHSTGELFF | TGTGCCAGCAGTACCGGACATTCCACCGGGGAGCTGTTTTTT | . | TRBV6-2/TRBV6-3 | many | TRBJ2-2
CASSLRNTIYF | TGTGCCAGCAGTTTAAGAAACACCATATATTTT | . | TRBV12-3/TRBV12-4 | . | TRBJ1-3
CASSPGPRYQETQYF | TGTGCCAGCAGCCCCGGGCCTCGGTACCAAGAGACCCAGTACTTC | . | TRBV28 | many | TRBJ2-5
CASSLNTGEYNEQFF | TGCGCCAGCAGCTTGAATACAGGGGAGTACAATGAGCAGTTCTTC | TRBD1 | TRBV5-1 | . | TRBJ2-1
CASILAGEQFF | TGTGCCAGCATCTTAGCTGGAGAGCAGTTCTTC | . | TRBV21-1 | few | TRBJ2-1